This TCR beta chain was sequenced for a study of neurological immune-mediated disorders. TCRdb analysed the 5' RACE reads with MiXCR anew, one entry per CDR3 protein. The sample has 75,000 to 80,000 distinct CDR3 sequences; 4% to 6% are singletons. Germline V gene data show CDR1 as KGHSH and CDR2 as LQKENI. The V gene end was trimmed by 4 bases and the J gene end by 3 bases; junction bases not matched to a gene: 8. The CDR3 spans 15 residues. The chain links TRBV18 to TRBJ2-5, with 7 bases aligning to TRBD1. The origin of this receptor is a young woman with multiple sclerosis. Sequencing was carried out using PBMCs. The CDR3: CASSRPGQLEETQYF. The CDR3 coding sequence is TGTGCCAGCTCACGGCCGGGACAGTTAGAAGAGACCCAGTACTTC.